What follows describes a single T cell receptor beta chain. Its antigen is unknown. The time point denotes: postoperative day 105 after intestinal transplantation (dayNNNN = postoperative day). This sample is drawn from a study of graft-versus-host responses after intestinal transplantation. The CDR3 runs 15 residues. With 2 bases removed from V and 2 bases from J, the gap between germline ends came to 10 bases. Germline V lookup: CDR1 SGDLS, CDR2 YYNGEE. The protocol was immunoSEQ multiplex PCR, while the TCRdb copy is restricted to in-frame clones and leaves out a portion. The sample yields some 10,000 clones, approximately 90% seen once. Notes on the study in general: Recipient marrow harbored GvH clones, some of which surfaced first in ileum or blood.

The receptor was derived from a human patient who received an intestinal transplant, so some T cells may come from the graft donor. The input for sequencing was PBMCs, taken 105 days after intestinal transplantation. The chain couples TRBV9 to TRBJ2-2; no definite D call. The CDR3 loop is CASSVGTINTGELFF. CDR3 DNA sequence: TGTGCCAGCAGCGTGGGCACTATCAACACCGGGGAGCTGTTTTTT.